What follows describes a single T cell receptor beta chain. Its target is not known. The V gene's germline CDR1 is DFQATT and CDR2 SNEGSKA (reference sequence). V lost 1 base and J lost 3, with 12 bases in between. The CDR3 covers 14 residues. Documented time point: persistent/refractory GD, antithyroid drugs over 5 years with positive TRAb. With RNA extracted from PBMCs as input, the TCR library was made. In building TCR beta libraries, iRepertoire HTBI primers were used together with Arm-PCR of CDR3 regions. TCRdb reprocessed the multiplex PCR reads via MiXCR and lists one record per CDR3 protein. The data hold 600,000 to 800,000 distinct CDR3 sequences, with 30% observed a single time. The data were taken from a study of regulatory T cells in long-lasting Graves disease. Whole-study results and caveats: Favoring TRBV28, TRBJ1-2 and TRBJ2-5 was a feature seen in persistent disease.

The sample consisted of peripheral blood mononuclear cells (PBMCs), taken when the disease was refractory, from a patient treated with antithyroid drugs. This chain links TRBV20-1 with TRBJ1-2, with a tentative D call TRBD1 (5 bases). The sequence was obtained from a female donor with Graves disease. CDR3 protein: CSARGLTQDYGYTF. Written as DNA, the CDR3 is TGCAGTGCTAGAGGACTTACACAGGACTATGGCTACACCTTC.